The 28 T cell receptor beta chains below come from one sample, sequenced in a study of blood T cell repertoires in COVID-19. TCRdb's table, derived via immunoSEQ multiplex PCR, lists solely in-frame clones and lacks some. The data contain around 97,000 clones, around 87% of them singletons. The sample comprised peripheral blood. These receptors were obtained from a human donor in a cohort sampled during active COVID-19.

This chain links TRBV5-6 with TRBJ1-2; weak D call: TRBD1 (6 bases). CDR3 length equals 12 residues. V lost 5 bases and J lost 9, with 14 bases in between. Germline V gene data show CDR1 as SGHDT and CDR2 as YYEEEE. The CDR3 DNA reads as TGTGCCAGCAGTTTTGACCGGGACAGCTACACCTTC. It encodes CASSFDRDSYTF. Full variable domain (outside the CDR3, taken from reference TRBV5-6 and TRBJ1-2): DAGVTQSPTHLIKTRGQQVTLRCSPKSGHDTVSWYQQALGQGPQFIFQYYEEEERQRGNFPDRFSGHQFPNYSSELNVNALLLGDSALYLCASSFDRDSYTFGSGTRLTVV.

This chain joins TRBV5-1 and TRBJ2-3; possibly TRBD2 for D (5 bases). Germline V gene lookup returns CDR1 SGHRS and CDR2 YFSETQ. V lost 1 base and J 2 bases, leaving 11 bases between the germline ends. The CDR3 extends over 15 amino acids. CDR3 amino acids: CASSLQAGITDTQYF. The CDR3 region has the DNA TGCGCCAGCAGCTTGCAGGCGGGCATCACAGATACGCAGTATTTT.

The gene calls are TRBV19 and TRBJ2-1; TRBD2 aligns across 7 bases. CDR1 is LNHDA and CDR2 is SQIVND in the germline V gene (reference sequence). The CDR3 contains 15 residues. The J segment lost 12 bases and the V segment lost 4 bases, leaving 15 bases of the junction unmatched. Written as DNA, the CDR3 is TGTGCCAGTAGTAACGGACTAGTTACCCCGTTGGGGCAGTTCTTC. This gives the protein CASSNGLVTPLGQFF.

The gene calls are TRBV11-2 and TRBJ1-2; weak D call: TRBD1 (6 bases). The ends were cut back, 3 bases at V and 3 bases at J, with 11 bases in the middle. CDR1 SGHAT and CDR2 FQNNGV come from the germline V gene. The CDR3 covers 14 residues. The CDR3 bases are TGTGCCAGCAGCTTCGGGACATTAGACTATGGCTACACCTTC. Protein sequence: CASSFGTLDYGYTF.

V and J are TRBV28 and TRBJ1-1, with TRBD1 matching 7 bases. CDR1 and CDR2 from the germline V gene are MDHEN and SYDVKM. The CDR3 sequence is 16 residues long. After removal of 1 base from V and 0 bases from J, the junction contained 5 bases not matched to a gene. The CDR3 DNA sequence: TGTGCCAGCAGTTTATATGGGACAGATATGAACACTGAAGCTTTCTTT. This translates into CASSLYGTDMNTEAFF.

The CDR3 sequence: CASSLTGPISYNEQFF. The CDR3 DNA follows: TGTGCCAGCAGCCTGACAGGGCCTATCTCCTACAATGAGCAGTTCTTC. The chain carries TRBV5-4 and TRBJ2-1; 7 positions agree with TRBD1. Germline V gene data show CDR1 as SGHNT and CDR2 as YYREEE (reference sequence). The CDR3 runs 16 residues. The V segment lost 4 bases and the J segment 0 bases; nucleotides outside the gene matches: 7.

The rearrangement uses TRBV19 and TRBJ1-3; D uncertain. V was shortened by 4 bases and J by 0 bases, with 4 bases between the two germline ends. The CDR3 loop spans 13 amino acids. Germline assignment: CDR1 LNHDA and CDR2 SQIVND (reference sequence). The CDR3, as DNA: TGTGCCAGTAGTAGGGCCTCTGGAAACACCATATATTTT. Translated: CASSRASGNTIYF.

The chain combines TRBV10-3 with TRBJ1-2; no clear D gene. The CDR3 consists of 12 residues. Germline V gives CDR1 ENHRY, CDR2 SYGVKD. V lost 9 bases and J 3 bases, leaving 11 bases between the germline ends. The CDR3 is CAIFDGDYGYTF. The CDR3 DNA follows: TGTGCCATTTTTGACGGAGACTATGGCTACACCTTC.

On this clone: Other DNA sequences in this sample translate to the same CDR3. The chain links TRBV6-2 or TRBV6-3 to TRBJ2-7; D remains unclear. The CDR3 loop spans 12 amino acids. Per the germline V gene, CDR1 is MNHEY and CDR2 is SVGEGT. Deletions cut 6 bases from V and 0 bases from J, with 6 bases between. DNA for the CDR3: TGTGCCAGCAGCCTTCTCTCCTACGAGCAGTACTTC. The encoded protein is CASSLLSYEQYF.

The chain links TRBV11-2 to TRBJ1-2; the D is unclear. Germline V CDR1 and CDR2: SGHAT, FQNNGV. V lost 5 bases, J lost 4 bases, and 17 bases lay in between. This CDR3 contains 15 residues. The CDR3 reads CASSPPSGPLYGYTF. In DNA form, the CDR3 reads TGTGCCAGCAGCCCCCCTTCAGGTCCACTCTATGGCTACACCTTC.

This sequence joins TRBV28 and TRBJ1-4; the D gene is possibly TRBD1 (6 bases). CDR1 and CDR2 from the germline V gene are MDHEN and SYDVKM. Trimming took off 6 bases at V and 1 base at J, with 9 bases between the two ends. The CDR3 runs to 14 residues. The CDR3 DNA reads TGTGCCAGCAGGGCAGGGGTAACTAATGAAAAACTGTTTTTT. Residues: CASRAGVTNEKLFF. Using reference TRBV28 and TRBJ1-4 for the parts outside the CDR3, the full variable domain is DVKVTQSSRYLVKRTGEKVFLECVQDMDHENMFWYRQDPGLGLRLIYFSYDVKMKEKGDIPEGYSVSREKKERFSLILESASTNQTSMYLCASRAGVTNEKLFFGSGTQLSVL.

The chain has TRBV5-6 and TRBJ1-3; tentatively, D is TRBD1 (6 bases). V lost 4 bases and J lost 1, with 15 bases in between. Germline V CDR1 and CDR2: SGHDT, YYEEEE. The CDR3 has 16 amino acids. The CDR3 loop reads CASSIETGASGNTIYF. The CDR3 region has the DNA TGTGCCAGCAGCATAGAGACAGGTGCATCTGGAAACACCATATATTTT.

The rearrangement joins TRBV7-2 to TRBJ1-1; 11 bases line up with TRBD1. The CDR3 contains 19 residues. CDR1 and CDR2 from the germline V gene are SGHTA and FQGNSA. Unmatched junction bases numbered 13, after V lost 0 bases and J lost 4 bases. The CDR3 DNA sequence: TGTGCCAGCAGCTTAGCCTCCCAATTCTGGACAGGGGGCCGCACTGAAGCTTTCTTT. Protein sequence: CASSLASQFWTGGRTEAFF.

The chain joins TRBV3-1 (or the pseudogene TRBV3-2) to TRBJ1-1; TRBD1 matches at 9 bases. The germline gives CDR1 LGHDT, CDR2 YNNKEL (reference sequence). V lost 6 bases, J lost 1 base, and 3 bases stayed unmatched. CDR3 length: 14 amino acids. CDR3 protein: CASRDRGKNTEAFF. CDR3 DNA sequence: TGTGCCAGCAGGGACAGGGGTAAGAACACTGAAGCTTTCTTT.

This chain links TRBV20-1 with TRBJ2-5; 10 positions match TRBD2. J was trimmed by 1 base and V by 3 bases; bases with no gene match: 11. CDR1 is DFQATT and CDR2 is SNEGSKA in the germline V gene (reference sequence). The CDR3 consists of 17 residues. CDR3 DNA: TGCAGTGCTAGTGGTTTGGCTAGCGGGAGTCGCCAAGAGACCCAGTACTTC. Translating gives CSASGLASGSRQETQYF.

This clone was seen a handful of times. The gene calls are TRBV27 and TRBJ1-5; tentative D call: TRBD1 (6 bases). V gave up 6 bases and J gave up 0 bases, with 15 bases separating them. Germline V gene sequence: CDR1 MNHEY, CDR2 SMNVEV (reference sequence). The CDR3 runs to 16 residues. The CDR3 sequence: CASSSRDKYSNQPQHF. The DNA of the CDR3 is TGTGCCAGCAGCTCCCGGGACAAGTATAGCAATCAGCCCCAGCATTTT.

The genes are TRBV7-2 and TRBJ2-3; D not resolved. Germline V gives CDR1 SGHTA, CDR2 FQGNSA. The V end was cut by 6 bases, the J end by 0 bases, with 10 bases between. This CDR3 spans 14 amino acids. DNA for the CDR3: TGTGCCAGCAGAACTGGCAGGAGCACAGATACGCAGTATTTT. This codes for CASRTGRSTDTQYF.

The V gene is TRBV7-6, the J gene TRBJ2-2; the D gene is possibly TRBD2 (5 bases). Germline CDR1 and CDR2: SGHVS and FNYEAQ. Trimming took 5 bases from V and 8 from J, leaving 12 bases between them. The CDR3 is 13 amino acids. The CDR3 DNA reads TGTGCCAGCAGCCCCCAGGACTTGGGGGAGCTGTTTTTT. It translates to CASSPQDLGELFF.

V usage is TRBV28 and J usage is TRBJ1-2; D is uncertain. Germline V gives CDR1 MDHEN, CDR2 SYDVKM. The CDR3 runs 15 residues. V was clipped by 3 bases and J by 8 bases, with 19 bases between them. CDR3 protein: CASSLRPGGVGGYTF. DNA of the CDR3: TGTGCCAGCAGTTTGCGGCCCGGCGGGGTGGGAGGCTACACCTTC.

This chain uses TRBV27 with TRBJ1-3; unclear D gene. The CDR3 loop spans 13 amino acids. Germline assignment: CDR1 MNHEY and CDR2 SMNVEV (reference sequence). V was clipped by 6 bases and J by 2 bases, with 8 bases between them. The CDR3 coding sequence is TGTGCCAGCAGCCGGGAGGCTGGAAACACCATATATTTT. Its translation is CASSREAGNTIYF.

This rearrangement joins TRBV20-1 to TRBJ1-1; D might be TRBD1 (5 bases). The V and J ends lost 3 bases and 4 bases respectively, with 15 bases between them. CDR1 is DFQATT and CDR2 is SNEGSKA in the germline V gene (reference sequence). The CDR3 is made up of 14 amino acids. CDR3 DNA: TGCAGTGCTAGTGGGGGGGTGGAGGGCACTGAAGCTTTCTTT. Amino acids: CSASGGVEGTEAFF.

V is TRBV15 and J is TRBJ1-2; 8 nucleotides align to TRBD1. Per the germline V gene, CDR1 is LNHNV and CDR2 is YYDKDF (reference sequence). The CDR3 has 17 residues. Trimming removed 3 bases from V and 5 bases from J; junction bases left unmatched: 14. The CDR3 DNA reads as TGTGCCACCAGCAGGGCCACCGCCTCGACAGGGGCGTATGGCTACACCTTC. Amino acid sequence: CATSRATASTGAYGYTF.

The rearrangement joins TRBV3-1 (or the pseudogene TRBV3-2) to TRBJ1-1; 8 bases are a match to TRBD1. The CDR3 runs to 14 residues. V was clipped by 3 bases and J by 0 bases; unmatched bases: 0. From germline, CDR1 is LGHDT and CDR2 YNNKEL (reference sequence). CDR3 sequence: CASSQGQVNTEAFF. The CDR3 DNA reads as TGTGCCAGCAGCCAGGGACAGGTGAACACTGAAGCTTTCTTT.

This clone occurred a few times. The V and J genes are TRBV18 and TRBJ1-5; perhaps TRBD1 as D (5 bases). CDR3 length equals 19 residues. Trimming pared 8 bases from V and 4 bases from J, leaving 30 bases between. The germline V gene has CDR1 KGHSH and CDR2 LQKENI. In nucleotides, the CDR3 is TGTGCCAGCCGTACAACAAATCGCGACAGATGTCCCCTGAATCAGCCCCAGCATTTT. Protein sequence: CASRTTNRDRCPLNQPQHF. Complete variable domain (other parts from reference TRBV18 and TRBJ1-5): NAGVMQNPRHLVRRRGQEARLRCSPMKGHSHVYWYRQLPEEGLKFMVYLQKENIIDESGMPKERFSAEFPKEGPSILRIQQVVRGDSAAYFCASRTTNRDRCPLNQPQHFGDGTRLSIL.

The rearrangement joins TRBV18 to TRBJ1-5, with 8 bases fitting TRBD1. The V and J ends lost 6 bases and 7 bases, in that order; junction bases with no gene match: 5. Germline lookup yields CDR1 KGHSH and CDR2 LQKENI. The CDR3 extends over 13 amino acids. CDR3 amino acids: CASSEQGGQPQHF. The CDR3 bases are TGTGCCAGCTCCGAACAGGGGGGCCAGCCCCAGCATTTT. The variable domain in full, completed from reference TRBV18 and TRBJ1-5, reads NAGVMQNPRHLVRRRGQEARLRCSPMKGHSHVYWYRQLPEEGLKFMVYLQKENIIDESGMPKERFSAEFPKEGPSILRIQQVVRGDSAAYFCASSEQGGQPQHFGDGTRLSIL.

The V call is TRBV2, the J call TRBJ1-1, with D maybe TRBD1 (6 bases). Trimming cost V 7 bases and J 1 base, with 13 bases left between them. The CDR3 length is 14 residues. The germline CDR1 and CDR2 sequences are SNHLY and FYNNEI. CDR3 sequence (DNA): TGTGCCAGCAAGGGGGACACAACGAACACTGAAGCTTTCTTT. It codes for CASKGDTTNTEAFF.

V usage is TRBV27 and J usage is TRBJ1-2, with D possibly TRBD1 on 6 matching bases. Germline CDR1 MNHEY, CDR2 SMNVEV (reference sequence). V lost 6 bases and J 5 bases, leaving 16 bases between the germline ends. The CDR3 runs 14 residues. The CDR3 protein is CASRSQGQVYGYTF. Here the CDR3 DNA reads TGTGCCAGCAGGTCCCAGGGGCAAGTATATGGCTACACCTTC.

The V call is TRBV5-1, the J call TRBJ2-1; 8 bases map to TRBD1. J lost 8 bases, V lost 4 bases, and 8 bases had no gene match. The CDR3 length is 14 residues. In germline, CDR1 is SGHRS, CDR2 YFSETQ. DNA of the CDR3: TGCGCCAGCAGCCCTTGGACAGGGAAGGATGAGCAGTTCTTC. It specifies CASSPWTGKDEQFF. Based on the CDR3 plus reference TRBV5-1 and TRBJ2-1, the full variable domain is KAGVTQTPRYLIKTRGQQVTLSCSPISGHRSVSWYQQTPGQGLQFLFEYFSETQRNKGNFPGRFSGRQFSNSRSEMNVSTLELGDSALYLCASSPWTGKDEQFFGPGTRLTVL.